This TCR beta chain was found in a study of shared clonotypes between healthy human individuals. The overall study: Used for every donor were three CD4 naive, three CD4 memory, two CD8 naive and one CD8 memory plate.

This CDR3 has 14 residues. Germline values: CDR1 WSHSY, CDR2 SAAADI. Trimming stripped 7 bases from V and 2 bases from J, with 13 bases between. TCRdb keeps only in-frame clones here, not all; method: immunoSEQ multiplex PCR. The sample has about 2.1 million clones, around 95% seen once. Terminally differentiated effector memory CD45RA+ cells were excluded from the naive CD8 cells, which were CD45RO-negative and positively selected for CCR7. Note on this clone: What it binds is not known.

Findings and caveats of the study: Shared clonotypes across all four donors exceeded non-shared ones in generation probability.

V gene TRBV10-2 combines with J gene TRBJ2-3, with a possible D match to TRBD2 (5 bases). This receptor was obtained from a man between 18 and 35 years old in good health. Some clones in this sample may be carry-over from other donors' samples. Source material: naive CD8+ T cells from PBMCs. CDR3 sequence (DNA): TGCGCCAGCACTCCAGCTAGCCCCACAGATACGCAGTATTTT. As protein: CASTPASPTDTQYF.